The 29 T cell receptor beta chains presented below share a single source sample, sequenced in a study of blood T cell repertoires in COVID-19. TCRdb's table, derived via immunoSEQ multiplex PCR, lists solely in-frame clones and lacks some. The sample yields 250,000 to 300,000 clones, 75% to 90% seen once. The sample taken for sequencing was peripheral blood. The receptors originated from a woman aged 70 to 79 with COVID-19, enrolled during active disease.

In DNA form, the CDR3 reads TGCGCCAGCAGCAACACCGGGGGCTCTGGAAACACCATATATTTT. Protein product: CASSNTGGSGNTIYF. This chain links TRBV5-1 with TRBJ1-3, with D possibly matching TRBD1 (5 bases). The length of the CDR3 is 15 residues. CDR1 SGHRS and CDR2 YFSETQ come from the germline V gene. With 4 bases removed from V and 0 bases from J, the gap between germline ends came to 11 bases.

The gene calls are TRBV29-1 and TRBJ2-1, with D maybe TRBD1 (6 bases). Per the germline V gene, CDR1 is SQVTM and CDR2 is ANQGSEA. CDR3 length: 11 residues. Trimming cost V 3 bases and J 10 bases, with 10 bases left between them. CDR3 DNA sequence: TGCAGCGTTGACTCGGGGACAGAGCAGTTCTTC. Its protein is CSVDSGTEQFF.

The DNA for the CDR3 is TGCGCCAGCAGCTTGAGTGGAGGCAGAGCTAACTATGGCTACACCTTC. It is translated as CASSLSGGRANYGYTF. The chain combines TRBV5-1 with TRBJ1-2; D gene uncertain. Trimming cost V 1 base and J 0 bases, with 13 bases left between them. The CDR3 consists of 16 residues. Germline CDR1 is SGHRS and CDR2 is YFSETQ.

The chain has TRBV28 and TRBJ1-1, with TRBD1 identical over 9 bases. From germline, CDR1 is MDHEN and CDR2 SYDVKM. V lost 1 base, J lost 5 bases, and 8 bases stayed unmatched. The CDR3 length is 16 residues. As DNA, the CDR3 is TGTGCCAGCAGTTTATACCCGGACAGGGGAACGACTGAAGCTTTCTTT. Translated: CASSLYPDRGTTEAFF.

The chain joins TRBV4-3 to TRBJ1-4; tentatively, D is TRBD1 (6 bases). CDR1 is LGHNA and CDR2 is YSLEER in the germline V gene. Trimming removed 1 base at V and 7 bases at J, with 13 bases between. CDR3 length: 15 residues. CDR3: CASSQARDIFEKLFF. Here the CDR3 DNA reads TGCGCCAGCAGCCAAGCCAGGGACATTTTTGAAAAACTGTTTTTT.

V is TRBV19 and J is TRBJ2-1, with 11 bases matching TRBD2. With V trimmed by 3 bases and J by 8 bases, 9 bases remained unmatched. CDR3 length equals 16 residues. Germline assignment: CDR1 LNHDA and CDR2 SQIVND (reference sequence). CDR3 nucleotide sequence: TGTGCCAGTAGTATCCGTAGCGGGAGGGCCGGGGATGAGCAGTTCTTC. It specifies CASSIRSGRAGDEQFF.

The V call is TRBV19, the J call TRBJ2-1, with 16 bases identical to TRBD2. V dropped 9 bases and J dropped 8; count of bases not matched to a gene: 4. The CDR3 sequence is 14 residues long. CDR1 and CDR2 (germline): LNHDA, SQIVND (reference sequence). This chain's CDR3 is CASTGLAGGYEQFF. In DNA, the CDR3 is TGTGCCAGCACGGGACTAGCGGGAGGGTATGAGCAGTTCTTC.

This rearrangement joins TRBV7-3 to TRBJ2-7, with D tentatively TRBD2 (6 bases). The CDR3 runs to 14 residues. Germline loops: CDR1 SGHTA, CDR2 FQGTGA. The V and J ends lost 4 bases and 7 bases respectively, with 17 bases between them. The DNA of the CDR3 is TGTGCCAGCAGCTGGGGACTGCCCACGGAAGAGCAGTACTTC. Translating gives CASSWGLPTEEQYF.

This chain uses TRBV3-1 (or the pseudogene TRBV3-2) with TRBJ2-7, with TRBD2 matching 8 bases. V was clipped by 3 bases and J by 3 bases; unmatched bases: 4. The CDR3 spans 14 residues. CDR1 and CDR2 from the germline V gene are LGHDT and YNNKEL (reference sequence). The CDR3 bases are TGTGCCAGCAGCCAGAGCGGGAGTGTCTACGAGCAGTACTTC. It yields the protein CASSQSGSVYEQYF.

The chain links TRBV7-9 to TRBJ2-5; 13 nucleotides line up with TRBD2. The CDR3 has 16 residues. CDR1 and CDR2 (germline): SEHNR, FQNEAQ (reference sequence). Losses at the gene ends were 5 bases for V and 5 bases for J; bases not matched to a gene: 8. This CDR3 reads CASSPTSGRAWETQYF. The CDR3 coding sequence is TGTGCCAGCAGCCCTACTAGCGGGAGGGCCTGGGAGACCCAGTACTTC.

This chain links TRBV24-1 with TRBJ1-2; D gene ambiguous. The CDR3 is 11 residues long. Per the germline V gene, CDR1 is KGHDR and CDR2 is SFDVKD. Trimming removed 5 bases from V and 5 bases from J, with 5 bases in between. Here the CDR3 reads CATSAGYGYTF. The CDR3 DNA is TGTGCCACCAGTGCGGGATATGGCTACACCTTC.

V and J are TRBV30 and TRBJ1-4; the D gene is possibly TRBD1 (6 bases). The CDR3 contains 14 residues. V lost 4 bases and J lost 8, with 17 bases in between. CDR1 GTSNPN and CDR2 SVGIG come from the germline V gene (reference sequence). The CDR3 DNA reads as TGTGCCTGGAATCCACAGGGTTTGCCGGAAAAACTGTTTTTT. Translated, it gives CAWNPQGLPEKLFF.

This clone was observed a single time. This chain links TRBV23-1 with TRBJ1-5, with 7 bases identical to TRBD1. TRBV23-1 is annotated as an ORF whose role is uncertain. CDR3 size: 19 residues. Trimming cost V 7 bases and J 0 bases; bases outside gene matches: 18. This CDR3 reads CASIQGDRKGRHSNQPQHF. The CDR3 DNA reads TGCGCCAGCATCCAGGGGGATAGGAAGGGAAGGCATAGCAATCAGCCCCAGCATTTT.

This chain uses TRBV5-1 with TRBJ1-1; TRBD1 might be the D (6 bases). Per the germline V gene, CDR1 is SGHRS and CDR2 is YFSETQ. Between the trimmed V and J ends, which lost 4 bases and 1 base, there was a span of 14 bases. This CDR3 region has 15 residues. CDR3 in DNA: TGCGCCAGCAGCAGGGGGGGCAGCGAGAACACTGAAGCTTTCTTT. It codes for CASSRGGSENTEAFF.

This CDR3 reads CASSIGTTLAYEQYF. As DNA, the CDR3 is TGTGCCAGTAGTATAGGGACTACTCTCGCCTACGAGCAGTACTTC. The rearrangement joins TRBV19 to TRBJ2-7; D perhaps matches TRBD2 (6 bases). V was trimmed by 1 base and J by 2 bases, leaving 12 bases between them. There are 15 residues in the CDR3. CDR1 and CDR2 (germline): LNHDA, SQIVND (reference sequence). The complete variable domain, with remaining parts taken from reference TRBV19 and TRBJ2-7, reads DGGITQSPKYLFRKEGQNVTLSCEQNLNHDAMYWYRQDPGQGLRLIYYSQIVNDFQKGDIAEGYSVSREKKESFPLTVTSAQKNPTAFYLCASSIGTTLAYEQYFGPGTRLTVT.

V usage is TRBV29-1 and J usage is TRBJ2-1; possibly TRBD2 for D (5 bases). Germline CDR1 and CDR2: SQVTM and ANQGSEA. Trimming pared 6 bases from V and 7 bases from J, leaving 10 bases between. This CDR3 is built from 11 residues. The CDR3 sequence: CSVRRRNEQFF. The CDR3 nucleotides are TGCAGCGTCCGTAGGAGGAATGAGCAGTTCTTC.

The rearrangement uses TRBV5-6 and TRBJ1-1; 9 nucleotides align to TRBD1. The CDR3 has 15 amino acids. V lost 4 bases and J lost 3; bases outside the gene matches: 7. Germline V gene sequence: CDR1 SGHDT, CDR2 YYEEEE. This chain's CDR3 is CASSEMDRGYTEAFF. In nucleotides, the CDR3 is TGTGCCAGCAGCGAAATGGACAGGGGCTACACTGAAGCTTTCTTT.

The chain uses TRBV7-2 and TRBJ2-1; possibly TRBD1 for D (6 bases). Germline assignment: CDR1 SGHTA and CDR2 FQGNSA. The CDR3 sequence is 14 residues long. Trimming took 3 bases from V and 7 from J, leaving 13 bases between them. CDR3: CASSLVGQGNEQFF. CDR3 in DNA: TGTGCCAGCAGCTTGGTTGGGCAGGGGAATGAGCAGTTCTTC.

This clone was recorded only once. The V gene is TRBV4-1, the J gene TRBJ1-4; no definite D call. The germline gives CDR1 MGHRA, CDR2 YSYEKL. V dropped 2 bases and J dropped 2 bases, with 6 bases sitting between them. CDR3 size: 14 residues. The CDR3 DNA follows: TGCGCCAGCAGCCAAACGAGGACTAATGAAAAACTGTTTTTT. Translated: CASSQTRTNEKLFF.

This chain links TRBV5-4 with TRBJ1-2; 9 positions agree with TRBD1. J was trimmed by 2 bases and V by 4 bases; bases with no gene match: 6. CDR1 and CDR2 from the germline V gene are SGHNT and YYREEE (reference sequence). The CDR3 is 15 amino acids. The CDR3 spells CASSRGTGRNYGYTF. The CDR3 nucleotides are TGTGCCAGCAGCCGGGGGACAGGGAGAAACTATGGCTACACCTTC.

The rearrangement joins TRBV19 to TRBJ2-2; 7 positions match TRBD1. Germline V CDR1 and CDR2: LNHDA, SQIVND (reference sequence). The junction had 4 bases not matched to a gene; V was cut back by 8 bases and J by 1 base. The CDR3 extends over 14 amino acids. CDR3 region: CASCRQGNTGELFF. In DNA form, the CDR3 reads TGTGCCAGTTGCCGACAGGGGAACACCGGGGAGCTGTTTTTT.

The chain joins TRBV11-1 to TRBJ1-1; D possibly corresponds to TRBD1 (6 bases). V was clipped by 7 bases and J by 8 bases, with 23 bases between them. CDR3 length equals 15 residues. CDR1 is SGHAT and CDR2 is FQDESV in the germline V gene (reference sequence). The CDR3: CASNPRRGTPREAFF. The CDR3 nucleotides are TGTGCCAGCAATCCCCGAAGGGGGACACCCCGAGAAGCTTTCTTT.

This clone was seen once. The rearrangement links TRBV6-5 to TRBJ2-7; a weak D match, TRBD2 (5 bases). Germline V gene sequence: CDR1 MNHEY, CDR2 SVGAGI. V gave up 6 bases and J gave up 7 bases, with 16 bases separating them. The CDR3 consists of 13 residues. The CDR3 coding sequence is TGTGCCAGCAGCCAGACACTAGAGTCGGAGCAGTACTTC. Amino acid sequence: CASSQTLESEQYF.

The V gene is TRBV27, the J gene TRBJ1-5, with a possible D match to TRBD1 (6 bases). Trimming cost V 5 bases and J 3 bases, with 11 bases left between them. The CDR3 covers 14 residues. CDR1 and CDR2 from the germline V gene are MNHEY and SMNVEV (reference sequence). Here the CDR3 DNA reads TGTGCCAGCAGTCCGCGACAGGACAATCAGCCCCAGCATTTT. Translation: CASSPRQDNQPQHF.

The gene calls are TRBV12-3 or TRBV12-4 and TRBJ2-1; D uncertain. Trimming pared 2 bases from V and 8 bases from J, leaving 4 bases between. The CDR3 is made up of 11 amino acids. The CDR3 region is CASSLQDEQFF. Here the CDR3 DNA reads TGTGCCAGCAGTTTACAGGATGAGCAGTTCTTC.

The chain has TRBV5-1 and TRBJ2-7; 9 bases agree with TRBD1. V lost 1 base, J lost 5 bases, and 7 bases stayed unmatched. The CDR3 covers 15 residues. Germline V gene data show CDR1 as SGHRS and CDR2 as YFSETQ. The CDR3 reads CASSLRTGAPHEQYF. CDR3 DNA: TGCGCCAGCAGCTTGCGGACAGGGGCGCCCCACGAGCAGTACTTC.

The chain has TRBV6-5 and TRBJ2-7; possibly TRBD2 for D (6 bases). V was pared by 7 bases and J by 4 bases, with 17 bases between. CDR1 is MNHEY and CDR2 is SVGAGI in the germline V gene. This CDR3 is 14 amino acids long. The CDR3 sequence: CASKPGLWAYEQYF. The CDR3 bases are TGTGCCAGCAAGCCGGGACTTTGGGCTTACGAGCAGTACTTC.

This chain uses TRBV27 with TRBJ2-1; 9 bases fit TRBD2. Losses at the gene ends were 8 bases for V and 7 bases for J; bases not matched to a gene: 12. Germline CDR1 MNHEY, CDR2 SMNVEV (reference sequence). The CDR3 length is 15 residues. The CDR3 DNA sequence: TGTGCCAGCGCCCGGGCTAGCGGGATGAGGAATGAGCAGTTCTTC. Encoded protein: CASARASGMRNEQFF.

The genes are TRBV6-5 and TRBJ2-7; 8 bases agree with TRBD1. In germline, CDR1 is MNHEY, CDR2 SVGAGI. J was trimmed by 7 bases and V by 5 bases; bases with no gene match: 4. CDR3 length: 12 amino acids. CDR3 in amino acids: CASSRTGREQYF. Here the CDR3 DNA reads TGTGCCAGCAGTCGGACAGGGCGGGAGCAGTACTTC.